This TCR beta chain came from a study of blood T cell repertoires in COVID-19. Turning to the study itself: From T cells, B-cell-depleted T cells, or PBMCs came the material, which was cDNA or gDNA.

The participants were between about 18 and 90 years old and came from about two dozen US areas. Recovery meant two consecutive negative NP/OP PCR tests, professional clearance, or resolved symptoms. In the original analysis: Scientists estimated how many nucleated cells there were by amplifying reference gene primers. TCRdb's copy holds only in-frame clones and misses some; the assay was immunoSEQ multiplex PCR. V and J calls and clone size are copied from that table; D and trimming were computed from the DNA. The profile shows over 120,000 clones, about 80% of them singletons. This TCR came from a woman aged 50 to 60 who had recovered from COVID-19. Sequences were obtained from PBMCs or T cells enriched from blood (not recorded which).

As DNA, the CDR3 is TGTGCCAGCAGCCTAACAGGGGGCAGGACTGAAGCTTTCTTT. This sequence encodes CASSLTGGRTEAFF. The chain couples TRBV7-8 to TRBJ1-1, with 9 bases matching TRBD1. This CDR3 comprises 14 residues. The germline gives CDR1 SGHVS, CDR2 FQNEAQ. The J segment lost 5 bases and the V segment lost 5 bases, leaving 6 bases of the junction unmatched. Full variable domain (outside the CDR3, taken from reference TRBV7-8 and TRBJ1-1): GAGVSQSPRYKVAKRGQDVALRCDPISGHVSLFWYQQALGQGPEFLTYFQNEAQLDKSGLPSDRFFAERPEGSVSTLKIQRTQQEDSAVYLCASSLTGGRTEAFFGQGTRLTVV.